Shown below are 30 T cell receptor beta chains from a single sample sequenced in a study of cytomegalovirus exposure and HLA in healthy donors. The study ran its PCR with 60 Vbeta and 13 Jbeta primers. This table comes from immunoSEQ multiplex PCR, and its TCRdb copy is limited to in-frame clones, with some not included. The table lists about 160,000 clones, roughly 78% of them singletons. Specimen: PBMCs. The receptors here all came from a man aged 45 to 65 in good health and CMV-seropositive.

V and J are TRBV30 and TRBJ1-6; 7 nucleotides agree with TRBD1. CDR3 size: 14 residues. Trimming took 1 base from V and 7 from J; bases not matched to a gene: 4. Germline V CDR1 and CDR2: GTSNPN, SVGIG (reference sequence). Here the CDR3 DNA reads TGTGCCTGGAGTGCCCGGGACAGAAATTCACCCCTCCACTTT. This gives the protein CAWSARDRNSPLHF.

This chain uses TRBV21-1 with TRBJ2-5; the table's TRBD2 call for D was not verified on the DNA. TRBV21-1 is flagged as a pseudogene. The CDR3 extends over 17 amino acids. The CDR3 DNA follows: TGTGCCAGCAGCAAAAATAAGCTAGCGGGATTCCAAGAGACCCAGTACTTC. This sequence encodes CASSKNKLAGFQETQYF.

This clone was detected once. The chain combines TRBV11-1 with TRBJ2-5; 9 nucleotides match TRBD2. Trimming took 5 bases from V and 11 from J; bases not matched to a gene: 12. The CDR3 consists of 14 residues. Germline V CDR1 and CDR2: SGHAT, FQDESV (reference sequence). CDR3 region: CASSPGGRAWEQYF. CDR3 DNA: TGTGCCAGCAGCCCCGGCGGGAGGGCGTGGGAGCAGTACTTC.

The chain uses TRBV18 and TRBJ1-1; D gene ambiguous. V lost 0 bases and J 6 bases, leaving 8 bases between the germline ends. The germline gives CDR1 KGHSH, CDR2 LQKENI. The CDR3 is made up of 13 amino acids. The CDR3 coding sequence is TGTGCCAGCTCACCACCTGCCGGAGCTGAAGCTTTCTTT. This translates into CASSPPAGAEAFF. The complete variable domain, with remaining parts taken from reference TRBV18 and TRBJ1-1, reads NAGVMQNPRHLVRRRGQEARLRCSPMKGHSHVYWYRQLPEEGLKFMVYLQKENIIDESGMPKERFSAEFPKEGPSILRIQQVVRGDSAAYFCASSPPAGAEAFFGQGTRLTVV.

The CDR3 here is CASSLQRPGQPYEQYF. The DNA of the CDR3 is TGTGCCAGCAGCTTACAACGTCCCGGACAACCCTACGAGCAGTACTTC. This sequence joins TRBV7-9 and TRBJ2-7; TRBD1 is a possible D gene (5 bases). The CDR3 sequence is 16 residues long. Trimming took 2 bases from V and 2 from J, leaving 16 bases between them. In germline, CDR1 is SEHNR, CDR2 FQNEAQ (reference sequence).

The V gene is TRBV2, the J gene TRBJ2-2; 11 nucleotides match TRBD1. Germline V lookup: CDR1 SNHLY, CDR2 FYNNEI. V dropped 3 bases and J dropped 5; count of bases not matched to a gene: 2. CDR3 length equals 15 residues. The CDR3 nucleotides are TGTGCCAGCAGTGACTGGGACAGGGGGACCGGGGAGCTGTTTTTT. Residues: CASSDWDRGTGELFF.

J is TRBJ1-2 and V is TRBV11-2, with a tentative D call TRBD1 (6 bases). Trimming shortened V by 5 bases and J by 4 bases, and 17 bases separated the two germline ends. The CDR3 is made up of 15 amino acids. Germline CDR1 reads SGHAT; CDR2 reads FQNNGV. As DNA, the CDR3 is TGTGCCAGCAGCCACCCAAACCAGGGGTTCTATGGCTACACCTTC. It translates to CASSHPNQGFYGYTF.

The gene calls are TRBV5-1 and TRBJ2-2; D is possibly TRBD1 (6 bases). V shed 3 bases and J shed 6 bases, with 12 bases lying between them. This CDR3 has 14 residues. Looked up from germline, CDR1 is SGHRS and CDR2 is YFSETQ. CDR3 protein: CASSWSTGSGELFF. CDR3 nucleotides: TGCGCCAGCAGCTGGTCAACAGGGTCCGGGGAGCTGTTTTTT.

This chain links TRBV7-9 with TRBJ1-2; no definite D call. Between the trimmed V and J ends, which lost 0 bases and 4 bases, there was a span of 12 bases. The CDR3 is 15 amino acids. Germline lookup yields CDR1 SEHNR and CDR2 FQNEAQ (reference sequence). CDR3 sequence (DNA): TGTGCCAGCAGCTTAGCTCGAGGGCTGGGCTATGGCTACACCTTC. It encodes CASSLARGLGYGYTF.

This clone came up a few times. The CDR3 DNA is TGTGCCAGCAGCGGCGGGAATAGCACAGATACGCAGTATTTT. It specifies CASSGGNSTDTQYF. This sequence joins TRBV7-9 and TRBJ2-3; maybe TRBD2 (6 bases). The CDR3 runs 14 residues. The V end was cut by 5 bases, the J end by 0 bases, with 9 bases between. Germline-derived CDR1 and CDR2 are SEHNR and FQNEAQ (reference sequence).

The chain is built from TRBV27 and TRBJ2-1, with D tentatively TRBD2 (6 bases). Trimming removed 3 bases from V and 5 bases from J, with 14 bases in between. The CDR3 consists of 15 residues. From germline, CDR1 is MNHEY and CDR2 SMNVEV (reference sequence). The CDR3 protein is CASSFLGRDHNEQFF. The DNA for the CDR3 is TGTGCCAGCAGTTTTCTCGGGCGGGACCACAATGAGCAGTTCTTC.

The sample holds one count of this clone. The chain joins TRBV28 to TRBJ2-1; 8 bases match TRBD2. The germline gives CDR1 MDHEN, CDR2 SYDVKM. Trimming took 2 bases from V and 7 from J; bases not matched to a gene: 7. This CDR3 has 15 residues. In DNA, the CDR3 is TGTGCCAGCAGTTTAAGGGGACTAGTCTGGAATGAGCAGTTCTTC. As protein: CASSLRGLVWNEQFF. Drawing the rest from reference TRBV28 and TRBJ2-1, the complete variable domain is DVKVTQSSRYLVKRTGEKVFLECVQDMDHENMFWYRQDPGLGLRLIYFSYDVKMKEKGDIPEGYSVSREKKERFSLILESASTNQTSMYLCASSLRGLVWNEQFFGPGTRLTVL.

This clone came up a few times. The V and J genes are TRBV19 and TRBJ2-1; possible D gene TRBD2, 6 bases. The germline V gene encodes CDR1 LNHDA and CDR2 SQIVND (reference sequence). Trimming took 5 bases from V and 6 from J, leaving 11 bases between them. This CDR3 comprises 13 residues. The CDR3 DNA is TGTGCCAGTAGTGGGACTCTCCGCAATGAGCAGTTCTTC. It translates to CASSGTLRNEQFF.

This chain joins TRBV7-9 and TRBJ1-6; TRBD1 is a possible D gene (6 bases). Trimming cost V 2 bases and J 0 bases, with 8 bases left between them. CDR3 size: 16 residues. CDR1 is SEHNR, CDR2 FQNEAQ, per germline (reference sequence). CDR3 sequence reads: CASSLKGDSYNSPLHF. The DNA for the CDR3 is TGTGCCAGCAGCTTAAAGGGGGACTCCTATAATTCACCCCTCCACTTT. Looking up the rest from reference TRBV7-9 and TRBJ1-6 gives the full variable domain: DTGVSQNPRHKITKRGQNVTFRCDPISEHNRLYWYRQTLGQGPEFLTYFQNEAQLEKSRLLSDRFSAERPKGSFSTLEIQRTEQGDSAMYLCASSLKGDSYNSPLHFGNGTRLTVT.

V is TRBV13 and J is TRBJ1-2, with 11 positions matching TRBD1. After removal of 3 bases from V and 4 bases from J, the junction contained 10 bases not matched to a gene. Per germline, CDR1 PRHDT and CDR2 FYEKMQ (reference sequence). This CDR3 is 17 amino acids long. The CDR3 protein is CASSLGTGGLDFYGYTF. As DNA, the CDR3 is TGTGCCAGCAGCTTGGGGACAGGGGGACTCGATTTCTATGGCTACACCTTC.

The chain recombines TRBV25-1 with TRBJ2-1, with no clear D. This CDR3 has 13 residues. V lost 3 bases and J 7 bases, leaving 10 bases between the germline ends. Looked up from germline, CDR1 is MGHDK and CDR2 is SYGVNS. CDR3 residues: CASSDRLENEQFF. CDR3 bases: TGTGCCAGCAGTGACCGGCTAGAGAATGAGCAGTTCTTC.

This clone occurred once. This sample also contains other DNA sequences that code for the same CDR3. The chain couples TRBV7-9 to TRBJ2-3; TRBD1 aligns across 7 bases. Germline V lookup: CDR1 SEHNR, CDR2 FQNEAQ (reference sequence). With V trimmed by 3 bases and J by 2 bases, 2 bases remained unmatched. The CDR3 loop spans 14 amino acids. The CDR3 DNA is TGTGCCAGCAGCTTGACAGGGTCCACAGATACGCAGTATTTT. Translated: CASSLTGSTDTQYF.

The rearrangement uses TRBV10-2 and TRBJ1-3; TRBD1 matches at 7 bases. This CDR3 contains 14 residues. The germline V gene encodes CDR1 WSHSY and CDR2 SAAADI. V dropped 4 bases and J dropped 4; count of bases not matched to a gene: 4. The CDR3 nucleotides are TGCGCCAGCAGTGCGACAGGGAAAGGAAACACCATATATTTT. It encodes CASSATGKGNTIYF.

The CDR3 nucleotides read TGTGCCAGCAGCCTATCCTACGAGCAGTACTTC. As protein: CASSLSYEQYF. The chain carries TRBV7-2 and TRBJ2-7, with D unclear. Per the germline V gene, CDR1 is SGHTA and CDR2 is FQGNSA. With 5 bases removed from V and 1 base from J, the gap between germline ends came to 3 bases. This CDR3 has 11 residues.

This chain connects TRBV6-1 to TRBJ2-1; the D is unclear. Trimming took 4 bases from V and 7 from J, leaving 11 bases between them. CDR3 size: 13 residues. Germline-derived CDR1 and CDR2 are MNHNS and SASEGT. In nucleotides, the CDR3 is TGTGCCAGCAGTGGTAATTGGCGGAATGAGCAGTTCTTC. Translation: CASSGNWRNEQFF.

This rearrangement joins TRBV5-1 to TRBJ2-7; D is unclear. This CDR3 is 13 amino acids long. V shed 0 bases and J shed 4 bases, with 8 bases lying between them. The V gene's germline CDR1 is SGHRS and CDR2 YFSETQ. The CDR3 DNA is TGCGCCAGCAGCTTGGCCCCAGGTTACGAGCAGTACTTC. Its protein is CASSLAPGYEQYF.

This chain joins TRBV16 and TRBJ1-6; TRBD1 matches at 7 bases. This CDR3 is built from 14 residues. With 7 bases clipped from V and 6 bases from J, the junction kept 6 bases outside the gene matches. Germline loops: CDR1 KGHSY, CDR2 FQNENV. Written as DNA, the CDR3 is TGTGCCAGCACCCATCGGGACAGTAATTCACCCCTCCACTTT. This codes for CASTHRDSNSPLHF.

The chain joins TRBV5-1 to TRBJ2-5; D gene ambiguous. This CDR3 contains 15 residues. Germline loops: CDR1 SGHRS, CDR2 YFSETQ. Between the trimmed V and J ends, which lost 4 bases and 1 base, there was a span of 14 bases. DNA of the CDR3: TGCGCCAGCAGCCCCCCCCCGGGTGGCCAAGAGACCCAGTACTTC. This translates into CASSPPPGGQETQYF.

CDR3 in amino acids: CASSNGGWDTEAFF. As DNA, the CDR3 is TGTGCCAGCAGCAACGGGGGTTGGGACACTGAAGCTTTCTTT. The V call is TRBV2, the J call TRBJ1-1; tentative D call: TRBD1 (5 bases). The V end was cut by 6 bases, the J end by 3 bases, with 14 bases between. The germline V gene has CDR1 SNHLY and CDR2 FYNNEI. The CDR3 length is 14 residues.

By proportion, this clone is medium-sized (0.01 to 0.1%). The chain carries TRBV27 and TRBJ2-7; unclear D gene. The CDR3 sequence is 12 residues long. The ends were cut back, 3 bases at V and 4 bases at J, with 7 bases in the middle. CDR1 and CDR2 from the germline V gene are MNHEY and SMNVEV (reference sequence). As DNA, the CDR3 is TGTGCCAGCAGTTTCGACGGGTACGAGCAGTACTTC. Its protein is CASSFDGYEQYF.

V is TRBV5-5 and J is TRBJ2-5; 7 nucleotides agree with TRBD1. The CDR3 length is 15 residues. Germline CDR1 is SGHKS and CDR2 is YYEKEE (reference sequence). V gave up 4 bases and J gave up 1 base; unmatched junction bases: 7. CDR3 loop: CASSHDRDSQETQYF. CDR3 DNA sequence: TGTGCCAGCAGCCATGACAGGGATTCCCAAGAGACCCAGTACTTC. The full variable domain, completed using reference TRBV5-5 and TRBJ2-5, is DAGVTQSPTHLIKTRGQQVTLRCSPISGHKSVSWYQQVLGQGPQFIFQYYEKEERGRGNFPDRFSARQFPNYSSELNVNALLLGDSALYLCASSHDRDSQETQYFGPGTRLLVL.

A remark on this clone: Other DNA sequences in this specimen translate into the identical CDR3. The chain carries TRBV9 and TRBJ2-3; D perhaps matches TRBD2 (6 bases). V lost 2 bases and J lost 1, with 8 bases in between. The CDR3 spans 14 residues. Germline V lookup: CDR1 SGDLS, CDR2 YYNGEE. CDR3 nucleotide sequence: TGTGCCAGCAGCGTGGCTAGCGGCACAGATACGCAGTATTTT. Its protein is CASSVASGTDTQYF.

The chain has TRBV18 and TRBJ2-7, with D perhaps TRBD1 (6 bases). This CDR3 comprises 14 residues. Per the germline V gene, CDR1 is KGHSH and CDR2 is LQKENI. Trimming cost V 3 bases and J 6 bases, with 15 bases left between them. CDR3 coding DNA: TGTGCCAGCTCACCCAGGGACAAAGCTCTCGAGCAGTACTTC. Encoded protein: CASSPRDKALEQYF.

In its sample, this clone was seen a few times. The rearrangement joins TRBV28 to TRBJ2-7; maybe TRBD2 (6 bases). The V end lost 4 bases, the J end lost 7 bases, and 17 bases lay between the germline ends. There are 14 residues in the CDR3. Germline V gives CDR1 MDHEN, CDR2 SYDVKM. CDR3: CASSSWAGTGEQYF. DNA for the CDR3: TGTGCCAGCAGTTCGTGGGCGGGAACGGGGGAGCAGTACTTC. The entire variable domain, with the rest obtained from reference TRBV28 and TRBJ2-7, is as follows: DVKVTQSSRYLVKRTGEKVFLECVQDMDHENMFWYRQDPGLGLRLIYFSYDVKMKEKGDIPEGYSVSREKKERFSLILESASTNQTSMYLCASSSWAGTGEQYFGPGTRLTVT.

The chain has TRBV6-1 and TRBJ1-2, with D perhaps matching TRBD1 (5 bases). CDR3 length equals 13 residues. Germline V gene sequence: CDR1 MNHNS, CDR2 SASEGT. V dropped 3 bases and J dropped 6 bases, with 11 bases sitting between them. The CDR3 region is CASSDAWGNGYTF. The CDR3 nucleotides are TGTGCCAGCAGTGATGCTTGGGGCAATGGCTACACCTTC.